This entry lists 25 T cell receptor beta chains sequenced from one sample in a study of T cell responses to AZD1222 COVID-19 vaccine. TCRdb keeps only in-frame clones here, not all; method: immunoSEQ multiplex PCR. The sample holds some 120,000 clones; around 89% are singletons and the top ten take 8.5% to 14%. The material sequenced was peripheral blood, taken on day 0 of MenACWY control vaccination. These receptors originate from an adult in good health.

The chain uses TRBV7-2 and TRBJ2-1, with TRBD1 matching over 10 bases. V lost 6 bases, J lost 7 bases, and 0 bases stayed unmatched. In germline, CDR1 is SGHTA, CDR2 FQGNSA. CDR3 length: 12 residues. CDR3 region: CASRDRGNEQFF. Written as DNA, the CDR3 is TGTGCCAGCAGGGACAGGGGGAATGAGCAGTTCTTC.

The chain employs TRBV15 and TRBJ2-7, with 9 positions matching TRBD1. The CDR3 sequence is 14 residues long. Losses at the gene ends were 0 bases for V and 5 bases for J; bases not matched to a gene: 2. The germline V gene has CDR1 LNHNV and CDR2 YYDKDF (reference sequence). CDR3 nucleotide sequence: TGTGCCACCAGCAGAGATACAGGGGGCAACGAGCAGTACTTC. Protein: CATSRDTGGNEQYF. Full variable domain (rest looked up from reference TRBV15 and TRBJ2-7): DAMVIQNPRYQVTQFGKPVTLSCSQTLNHNVMYWYQQKSSQAPKLLFHYYDKDFNNEADTPDNFQSRRPNTSFCFLDIRSPGLGDTAMYLCATSRDTGGNEQYFGPGTRLTVT.

The chain uses TRBV5-1 and TRBJ2-2, with D uncertain. This CDR3 region has 15 residues. Trimming removed 4 bases from V and 6 bases from J, with 16 bases in between. Germline V CDR1 and CDR2: SGHRS, YFSETQ. CDR3 in amino acids: CASSPNIRKAGELFF. CDR3 DNA: TGCGCCAGCAGCCCCAATATTCGGAAGGCCGGGGAGCTGTTTTTT.

The chain is built from TRBV5-1 and TRBJ1-2, with TRBD1 as a possible D gene (5 bases). V dropped 1 base and J dropped 1 base, with 14 bases sitting between them. The CDR3 runs 16 residues. Germline lookup yields CDR1 SGHRS and CDR2 YFSETQ. The CDR3 region has the DNA TGCGCCAGCAGCTTGCCATTTACAGGCGATAACTATGGCTACACCTTC. Amino acid sequence: CASSLPFTGDNYGYTF.

This clone was detected a few times. The chain uses TRBV28 and TRBJ1-2; 8 bases fit TRBD1. V shed 7 bases and J 4 bases; nucleotides not matched to a gene: 5. The CDR3 extends over 13 amino acids. CDR1 is MDHEN and CDR2 is SYDVKM in the germline V gene. CDR3 sequence: CASKVDRVYGYTF. CDR3 nucleotides: TGTGCCAGCAAAGTGGACAGGGTCTATGGCTACACCTTC.

The chain recombines TRBV11-3 with TRBJ2-5, with 11 bases fitting TRBD2. Trimming at V came to 4 bases and at J to 1 base, leaving 5 bases not matched to a gene. Germline CDR1 SGHNT, CDR2 YENEEA. This CDR3 has 16 residues. DNA for the CDR3: TGTGCCAGCAGCTCATCCGGGACTAGCGGCCAAGAGACCCAGTACTTC. Its translation: CASSSSGTSGQETQYF.

This chain joins TRBV11-2 and TRBJ2-7, with TRBD2 identical over 8 bases. This CDR3 spans 14 amino acids. V gave up 2 bases and J gave up 5 bases; unmatched junction bases: 5. The germline V gene encodes CDR1 SGHAT and CDR2 FQNNGV. The CDR3 region is CASSLSGRDHEQYF. The CDR3 nucleotides are TGTGCCAGCAGCTTATCCGGGAGGGACCACGAGCAGTACTTC.

The rearrangement joins TRBV7-9 to TRBJ1-6; 7 nucleotides match TRBD1. CDR1 is SEHNR, CDR2 FQNEAQ, per germline (reference sequence). The CDR3 has 15 amino acids. Germline trimming cut 4 bases from V and 7 bases from J; bases unmatched to any gene: 7. In DNA form, the CDR3 reads TGTGCCAGCAGCTACCGACAGGGAGGGAATTCACCCCTCCACTTT. Its protein is CASSYRQGGNSPLHF.

V gene TRBV5-4 combines with J gene TRBJ2-7; 7 nucleotides align to TRBD1. With 2 bases clipped from V and 0 bases from J, the junction kept 5 bases outside the gene matches. Germline loops: CDR1 SGHNT, CDR2 YYREEE (reference sequence). The CDR3 is 15 amino acids. The CDR3 loop is CASSFGQAHSYEQYF. In DNA, the CDR3 is TGTGCCAGCAGCTTTGGACAGGCTCACTCCTACGAGCAGTACTTC.

The chain joins TRBV12-3 or TRBV12-4 to TRBJ1-2, with a tentative D call TRBD1 (5 bases). Trimming removed 1 base from V and 7 bases from J, with 7 bases in between. The CDR3 has 12 amino acids. The CDR3, as DNA: TGTGCCAGCAGTTTAGGCCAGGGTGGCTACACCTTC. Amino acids: CASSLGQGGYTF.

This clone was seen once. This rearrangement joins TRBV19 to TRBJ2-5; D is ambiguous. The CDR3 is made up of 12 amino acids. Per germline, CDR1 LNHDA and CDR2 SQIVND (reference sequence). V lost 4 bases and J lost 0, with 3 bases in between. CDR3 in DNA: TGTGCCAGTAGTAGGGACCAAGAGACCCAGTACTTC. Protein sequence: CASSRDQETQYF.

The rearrangement uses TRBV5-4 and TRBJ2-7; D gene uncertain. Trimming removed 7 bases from V and 5 bases from J, with 16 bases in between. This CDR3 has 13 amino acids. CDR1 and CDR2 (germline): SGHNT, YYREEE (reference sequence). The CDR3 spells CASSLAARNEQYF. The DNA of the CDR3 is TGTGCCAGCTCGTTAGCAGCTCGGAACGAGCAGTACTTC.

V gene TRBV5-1 combines with J gene TRBJ2-2, with TRBD2 identical over 10 bases. This CDR3 is 18 amino acids long. With V trimmed by 10 bases and J by 5 bases, 20 bases remained unmatched. Germline values: CDR1 SGHRS, CDR2 YFSETQ. The chain's CDR3 is CACSTGGLATALTGELFF. The CDR3 DNA reads as TGCGCCTGCTCCACTGGGGGACTAGCGACTGCCCTGACCGGGGAGCTGTTTTTT.

This chain connects TRBV4-2 to TRBJ2-1; possible D gene TRBD1, 5 bases. This CDR3 region has 18 residues. Trimming stripped 0 bases from V and 0 bases from J, with 15 bases between. The germline CDR1 and CDR2 sequences are LGHNA and YNFKEQ. CDR3 coding DNA: TGTGCCAGCAGCCAAGAAGGGGCCGACAGCAGCTCCTACAATGAGCAGTTCTTC. Its protein is CASSQEGADSSSYNEQFF.

This chain links TRBV6-5 with TRBJ1-3; D may be TRBD1 (5 bases). CDR3 length: 14 residues. CDR1 and CDR2 (germline): MNHEY, SVGAGI. The ends were cut back, 6 bases at V and 0 bases at J, with 9 bases in the middle. The chain's CDR3 is CASSPGYSGNTIYF. The CDR3 DNA reads TGTGCCAGCAGCCCAGGGTACTCTGGAAACACCATATATTTT.

The V call is TRBV11-3, the J call TRBJ2-3, with D hard to call. The CDR3 sequence is 11 residues long. With 1 base removed from V and 5 bases from J, the gap between germline ends came to 1 base. The germline gives CDR1 SGHNT, CDR2 YENEEA. DNA for the CDR3: TGTGCCAGCAGCTTAGTAGATACGCAGTATTTT. Its translation is CASSLVDTQYF.

This chain connects TRBV27 to TRBJ2-6; no firm D call. V lost 2 bases and J lost 4, with 12 bases in between. This CDR3 has 16 residues. The germline CDR1 and CDR2 sequences are MNHEY and SMNVEV (reference sequence). The CDR3 reads CASSLQGMLGANVLTF. The CDR3 coding sequence is TGTGCCAGCAGTTTACAAGGGATGTTAGGGGCCAACGTCCTGACTTTC.

The chain uses TRBV2 and TRBJ1-5; D gene uncertain. In germline, CDR1 is SNHLY, CDR2 FYNNEI. The CDR3 sequence is 13 residues long. V dropped 9 bases and J dropped 0 bases, with 9 bases sitting between them. The CDR3 bases are TGTGCCAGTAATTTGTATAGCAATCAGCCCCAGCATTTT. This gives the protein CASNLYSNQPQHF.

V usage is TRBV5-1 and J usage is TRBJ2-1; D perhaps matches TRBD1 (6 bases). Trimming removed 3 bases from V and 6 bases from J, with 13 bases in between. CDR3 size: 14 residues. Looked up from germline, CDR1 is SGHRS and CDR2 is YFSETQ. The CDR3 DNA reads TGCGCCAGCAGCTCCAACAGGGCCGGCAATGAGCAGTTCTTC. Amino acids: CASSSNRAGNEQFF. Supplemented by reference TRBV5-1 and TRBJ2-1, the full variable domain reads KAGVTQTPRYLIKTRGQQVTLSCSPISGHRSVSWYQQTPGQGLQFLFEYFSETQRNKGNFPGRFSGRQFSNSRSEMNVSTLELGDSALYLCASSSNRAGNEQFFGPGTRLTVL.

This chain joins TRBV5-1 and TRBJ1-1; TRBD1 matches at 7 bases. This CDR3 has 15 residues. Germline loops: CDR1 SGHRS, CDR2 YFSETQ. Trimming took 0 bases from V and 1 from J; bases not matched to a gene: 3. In nucleotides, the CDR3 is TGCGCCAGCAGCTTGGAATCAGGGGGGAACACTGAAGCTTTCTTT. It specifies CASSLESGGNTEAFF.

V and J are TRBV5-4 and TRBJ2-7, with D tentatively TRBD2 (5 bases). This CDR3 is built from 13 residues. Trimming took off 0 bases at V and 6 bases at J, with 10 bases between the two ends. Looked up from germline, CDR1 is SGHNT and CDR2 is YYREEE (reference sequence). In DNA, the CDR3 is TGTGCCAGCAGCTTGGGATCCGGGGTCGAGCAGTACTTC. Protein sequence: CASSLGSGVEQYF.

V is TRBV7-7 and J is TRBJ2-7, with 7 positions matching TRBD2. V lost 6 bases, J lost 5 bases, and 13 bases stayed unmatched. Germline V gene lookup returns CDR1 SSHAT and CDR2 FNYEAQ (reference sequence). The CDR3 has 15 residues. For the CDR3, the DNA is TGTGCCAGCAGTCTGGGCGGGAGTGGCTCAGACGAGCAGTACTTC. As protein: CASSLGGSGSDEQYF.

The chain combines TRBV6-5 with TRBJ2-1; D perhaps matches TRBD1 (6 bases). Trimming removed 6 bases at V and 3 bases at J, with 15 bases between. CDR3 length: 15 amino acids. CDR1 is MNHEY and CDR2 is SVGAGI in the germline V gene. The CDR3 region has the DNA TGTGCCAGCAGACTCGGGACACAGATCTACAATGAGCAGTTCTTC. Encoded protein: CASRLGTQIYNEQFF.

This clone was observed once. The rearrangement links TRBV6-5 to TRBJ2-1; 9 nucleotides align to TRBD2. From germline, CDR1 is MNHEY and CDR2 SVGAGI. This CDR3 spans 14 amino acids. V gave up 4 bases and J gave up 6 bases; unmatched junction bases: 4. The CDR3 loop reads CASSSSLAGNEQFF. The DNA for the CDR3 is TGTGCCAGCAGTTCCTCACTAGCGGGCAATGAGCAGTTCTTC.

The V and J genes are TRBV5-1 and TRBJ2-5; 7 bases align to TRBD1. V was pared by 4 bases and J by 3 bases, with 9 bases of the junction left unmatched. The CDR3 spans 15 residues. CDR1 is SGHRS and CDR2 is YFSETQ in the germline V gene. This CDR3 reads CASSVTGTVKETQYF. The CDR3 DNA is TGCGCCAGCAGCGTAACCGGGACAGTAAAAGAGACCCAGTACTTC.